This T cell receptor beta chain was recovered during a study of blood T cell repertoires in COVID-19. Background on the study: Sites across the United States, Italy and Spain contributed samples from acute and convalescent COVID-19. PBMCs, B-cell-depleted T cells, or T cells were the source of the cDNA or gDNA that made up the material.

The CDR3 covers 14 residues. The germline gives CDR1 MNHEY, CDR2 SMNVEV (reference sequence). V lost 1 base and J 6 bases, leaving 11 bases between the germline ends. Original processing methods: Reference gene primer amplification gave nucleated cell count estimates. Profiling relied on immunoSEQ multiplex PCR, and the TCRdb table lists in-frame clones only, not all of them. V and J calls and clone size are copied from that table; D and trimming were computed from the DNA. The sample carries about 40,000 clones, roughly 77% recorded once. V and J are TRBV27 and TRBJ2-3; D may be TRBD2 (5 bases). Sequenced: peripheral blood. This sequence was found in a human donor in a cohort sampled during active or convalescent COVID-19. The donor label of this sample is uncertain. CDR3 sequence: CASSLFGRVDTQYF. The CDR3 DNA is TGTGCCAGCAGTTTATTTGGGAGAGTCGATACGCAGTATTTT.